This T cell receptor beta chain was obtained from a study of CD8+ T cells in alopecia areata. Study-wide background: Recipients were roughly 6-11-week-old female C3H/HeJ mice grafted with skin from 6-12-month-old C3H/HeJ donors with spontaneous alopecia. Study conclusions and caveats: Clonality exceeded that of normal scalp in lesional scalp, most notably in alopecia totalis/universalis. TCR sharing across patients was less clear than in mice, possibly HLA-related. Scalp sequencing captures resident alphabeta T cells of normal skin too.

RNA was isolated and reverse transcribed to cDNA, the sequencing template. The table came from immunoSEQ multiplex PCR; TCRdb's copy has only in-frame clones and leaves some out. Recorded here are about 110,000 clones, none singletons. This clone was observed a handful of times. Its matching antigen is unknown. At residue 10, TCRdb's protein disagrees with the DNA translation; the protein shown here derives from the DNA. Germline and genes: mouse. The read finishes 3 residues shy of the CDR3 end, and the germline J gene is used to complete it. Germline-derived CDR1 and CDR2 are NSQYPW and LRSPGD (reference sequence). This CDR3 is 13 amino acids long. With 7 bases clipped from V and 4 bases from J, the junction kept 3 bases outside the gene matches.

Sequenced material: lesional skin. J is TRBJ1-3 and V is TRBV1; 8 bases fit TRBD1. This sequence originates from a C3H/HeJ mouse with alopecia areata. MHC haplotype: H2-k. This chain's CDR3 is CTCTQGAGNTLYF. The covered CDR3 bases are TGCACCTGCACCCAGGGGGCCGGAAATACG.